This T cell receptor beta chain was sequenced for a study of shared clonotypes between healthy human individuals. Study as a whole: The plates for each donor numbered three CD4 naive, three CD4 memory, two CD8 naive and one CD8 memory.

Germline V lookup: CDR1 SGHAT, CDR2 FQDESV (reference sequence). This CDR3 region has 14 residues. V was cut by 6 bases and J by 6 bases, with 14 bases left in between. Donors comprised healthy HIV-negative adults lacking recent acute infections or vaccinations. Naive CD45RA+ and memory CD45RA-negative subsets were split from CD4+ cells. The method was immunoSEQ multiplex PCR; TCRdb's version includes in-frame clones alone and lacks a portion of them. Of more than 900,000 clones in the sample, approximately 80% were seen once. Sequenced: memory CD4+ T cells from PBMCs. As for subset: CD45RA-negative fraction. The origin of this receptor is a man younger than 35 in good health. Some clones in this sample may be carry-over from other donors' samples. V gene TRBV11-1 combines with J gene TRBJ1-4, with unresolved D. The CDR3 region has the DNA TGTGCCAGCAGGTTCGGGCAGGCGGATGAAAAACTGTTTTTT. As protein: CASRFGQADEKLFF.